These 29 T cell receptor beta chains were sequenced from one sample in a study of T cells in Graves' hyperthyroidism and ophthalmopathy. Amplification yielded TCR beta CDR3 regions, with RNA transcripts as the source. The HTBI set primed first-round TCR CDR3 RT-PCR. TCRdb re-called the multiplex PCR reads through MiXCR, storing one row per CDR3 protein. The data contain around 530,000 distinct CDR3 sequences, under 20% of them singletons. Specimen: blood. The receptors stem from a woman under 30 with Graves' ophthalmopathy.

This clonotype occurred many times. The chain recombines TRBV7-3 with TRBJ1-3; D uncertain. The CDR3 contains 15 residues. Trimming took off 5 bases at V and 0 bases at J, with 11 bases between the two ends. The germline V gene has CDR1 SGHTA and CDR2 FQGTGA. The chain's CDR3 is CASSPGASSGNTIYF. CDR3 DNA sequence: TGTGCCAGCAGCCCAGGCGCCAGCTCTGGAAACACCATATATTTT.

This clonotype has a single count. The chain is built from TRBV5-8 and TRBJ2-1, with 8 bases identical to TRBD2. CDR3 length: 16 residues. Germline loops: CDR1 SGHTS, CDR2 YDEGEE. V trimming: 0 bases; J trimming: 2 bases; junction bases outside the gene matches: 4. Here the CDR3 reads CASSLDGREAYNEQFF. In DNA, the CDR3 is TGTGCCAGCAGCTTGGATGGGCGGGAGGCCTACAATGAGCAGTTCTTC.

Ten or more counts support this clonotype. In DNA, the CDR3 is TGTGCCAGCAGTCCGGGACACAGCACAGATACGCAGTATTTT. Protein: CASSPGHSTDTQYF. The chain is built from TRBV7-2 and TRBJ2-3; TRBD1 might be the D (6 bases). Trimming took 6 bases from V and 0 from J, leaving 10 bases between them. This CDR3 contains 14 residues. Germline V gene lookup returns CDR1 SGHTA and CDR2 FQGNSA.

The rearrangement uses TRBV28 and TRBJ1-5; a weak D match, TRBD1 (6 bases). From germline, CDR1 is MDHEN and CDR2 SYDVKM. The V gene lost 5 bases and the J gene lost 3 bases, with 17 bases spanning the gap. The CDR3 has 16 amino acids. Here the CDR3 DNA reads TGTGCCAGCAGTCAACCTTCATACAGGGTCAATCAGCCCCAGCATTTT. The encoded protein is CASSQPSYRVNQPQHF.

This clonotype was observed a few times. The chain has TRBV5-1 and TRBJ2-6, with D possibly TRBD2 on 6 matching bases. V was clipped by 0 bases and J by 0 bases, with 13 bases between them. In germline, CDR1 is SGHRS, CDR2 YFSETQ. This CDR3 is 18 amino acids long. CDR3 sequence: CASSLVPAGLSGANVLTF. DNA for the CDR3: TGCGCCAGCAGCTTGGTCCCCGCGGGACTCTCTGGGGCCAACGTCCTGACTTTC.

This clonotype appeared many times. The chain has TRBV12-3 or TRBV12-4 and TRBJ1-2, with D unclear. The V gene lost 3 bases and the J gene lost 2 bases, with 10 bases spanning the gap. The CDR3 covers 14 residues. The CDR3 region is CASSFGRLNYGYTF. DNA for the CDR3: TGTGCCAGCAGTTTCGGACGTCTCAACTATGGCTACACCTTC.

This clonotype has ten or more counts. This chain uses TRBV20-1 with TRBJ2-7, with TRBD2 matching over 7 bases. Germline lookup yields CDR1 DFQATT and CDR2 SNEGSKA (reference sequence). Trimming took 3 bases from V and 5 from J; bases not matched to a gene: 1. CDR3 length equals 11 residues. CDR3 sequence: CSASTSDEQYF. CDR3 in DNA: TGCAGTGCTAGCACTAGCGACGAGCAGTACTTC.

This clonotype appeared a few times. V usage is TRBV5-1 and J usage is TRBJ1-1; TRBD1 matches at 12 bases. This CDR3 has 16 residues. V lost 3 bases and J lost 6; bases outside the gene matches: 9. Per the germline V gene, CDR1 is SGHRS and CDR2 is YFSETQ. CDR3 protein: CASSSRGTGGKAEAFF. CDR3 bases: TGCGCCAGCAGCTCACGAGGGACAGGGGGCAAGGCTGAAGCTTTCTTT.

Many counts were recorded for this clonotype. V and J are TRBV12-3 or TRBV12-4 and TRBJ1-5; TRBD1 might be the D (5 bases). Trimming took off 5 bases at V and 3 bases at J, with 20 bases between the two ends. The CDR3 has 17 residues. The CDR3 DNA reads TGTGCCAGCAGTCCGAGAGGGTTCCAGGGCATCAATCAGCCCCAGCATTTT. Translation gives CASSPRGFQGINQPQHF.

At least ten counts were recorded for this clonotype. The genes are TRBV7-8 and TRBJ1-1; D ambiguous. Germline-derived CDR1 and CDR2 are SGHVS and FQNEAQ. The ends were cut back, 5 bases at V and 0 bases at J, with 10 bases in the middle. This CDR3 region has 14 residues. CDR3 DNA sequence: TGTGCCAGCAGCCCGAGTCAAATGAACACTGAAGCTTTCTTT. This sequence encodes CASSPSQMNTEAFF.

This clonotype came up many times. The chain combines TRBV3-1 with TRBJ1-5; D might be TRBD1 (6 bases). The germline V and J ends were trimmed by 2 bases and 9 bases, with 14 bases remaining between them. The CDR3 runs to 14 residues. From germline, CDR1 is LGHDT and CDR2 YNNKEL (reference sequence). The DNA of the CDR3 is TGTGCCAGCAGCCAAATGCCAGGGGTAGGGCCCCAGCATTTT. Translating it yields CASSQMPGVGPQHF.

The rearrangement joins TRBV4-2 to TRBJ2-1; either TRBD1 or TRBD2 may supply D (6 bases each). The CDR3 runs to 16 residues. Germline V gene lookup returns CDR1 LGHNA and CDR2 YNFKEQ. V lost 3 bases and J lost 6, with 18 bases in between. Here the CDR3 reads CASSQVARGRFNEQFF. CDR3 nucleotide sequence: TGTGCCAGCAGCCAGGTCGCACGGGGGCGCTTCAATGAGCAGTTCTTC.

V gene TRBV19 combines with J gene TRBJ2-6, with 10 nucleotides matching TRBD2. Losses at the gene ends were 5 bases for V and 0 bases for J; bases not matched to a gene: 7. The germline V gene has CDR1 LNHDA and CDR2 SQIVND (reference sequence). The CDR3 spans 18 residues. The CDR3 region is CASSPLAGGSSGANVLTF. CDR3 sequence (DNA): TGTGCCAGTAGTCCTTTAGCGGGGGGCTCCTCTGGGGCCAACGTCCTGACTTTC. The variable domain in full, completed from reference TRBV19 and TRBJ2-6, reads DGGITQSPKYLFRKEGQNVTLSCEQNLNHDAMYWYRQDPGQGLRLIYYSQIVNDFQKGDIAEGYSVSREKKESFPLTVTSAQKNPTAFYLCASSPLAGGSSGANVLTFGAGSRLTVL.

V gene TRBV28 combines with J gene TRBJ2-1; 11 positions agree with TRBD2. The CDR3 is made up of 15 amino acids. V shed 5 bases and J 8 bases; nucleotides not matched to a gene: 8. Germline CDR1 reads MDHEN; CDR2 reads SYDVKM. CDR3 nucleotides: TGTGCCAGCAGTATGACTAGCGGGACAATCGATGAGCAGTTCTTC. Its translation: CASSMTSGTIDEQFF.

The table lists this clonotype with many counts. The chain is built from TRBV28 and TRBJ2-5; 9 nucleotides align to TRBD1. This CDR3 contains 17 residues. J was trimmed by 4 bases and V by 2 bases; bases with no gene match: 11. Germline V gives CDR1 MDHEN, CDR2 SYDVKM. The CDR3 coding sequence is TGTGCCAGCAGTTTACCCGGACAGGGGTCATTCGGAGAGACCCAGTACTTC. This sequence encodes CASSLPGQGSFGETQYF.

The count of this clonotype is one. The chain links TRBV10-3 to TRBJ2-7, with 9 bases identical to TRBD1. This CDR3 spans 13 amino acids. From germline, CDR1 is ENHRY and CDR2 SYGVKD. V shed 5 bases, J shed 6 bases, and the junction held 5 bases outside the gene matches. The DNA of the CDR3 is TGTGCCATCAGTCCGGGACAGGGACGCGAGCAGTACTTC. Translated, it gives CAISPGQGREQYF.

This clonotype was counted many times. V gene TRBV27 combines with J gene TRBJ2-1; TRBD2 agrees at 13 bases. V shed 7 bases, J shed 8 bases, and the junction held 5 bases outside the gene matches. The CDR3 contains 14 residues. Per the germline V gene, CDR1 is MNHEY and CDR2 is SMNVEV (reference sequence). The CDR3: CASMGLAGSDEQFF. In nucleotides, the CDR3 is TGTGCCAGCATGGGACTAGCGGGATCCGATGAGCAGTTCTTC.

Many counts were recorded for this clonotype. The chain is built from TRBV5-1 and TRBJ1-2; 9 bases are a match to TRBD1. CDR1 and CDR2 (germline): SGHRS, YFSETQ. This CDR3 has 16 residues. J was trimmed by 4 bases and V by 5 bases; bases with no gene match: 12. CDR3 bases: TGCGCCAGCAGACCCGAGGGGACAGGGAACTTCTATGGCTACACCTTC. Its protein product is CASRPEGTGNFYGYTF.

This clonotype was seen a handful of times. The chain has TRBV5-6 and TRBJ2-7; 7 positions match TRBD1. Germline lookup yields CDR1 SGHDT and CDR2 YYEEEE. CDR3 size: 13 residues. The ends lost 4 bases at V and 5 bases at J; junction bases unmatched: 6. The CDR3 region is CASSRGGFHEQYF. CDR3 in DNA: TGTGCCAGCAGCCGAGGGGGCTTCCACGAGCAGTACTTC.

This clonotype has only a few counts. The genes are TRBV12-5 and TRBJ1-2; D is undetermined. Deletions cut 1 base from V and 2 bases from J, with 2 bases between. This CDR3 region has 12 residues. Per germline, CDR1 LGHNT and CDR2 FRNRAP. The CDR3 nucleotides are TGTGCTAGTGGTTTGGACAACTATGGCTACACCTTC. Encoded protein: CASGLDNYGYTF.

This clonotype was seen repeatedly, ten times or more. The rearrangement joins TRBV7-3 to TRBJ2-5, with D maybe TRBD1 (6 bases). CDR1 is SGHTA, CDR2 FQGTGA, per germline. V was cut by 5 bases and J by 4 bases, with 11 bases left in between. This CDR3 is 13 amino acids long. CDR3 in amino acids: CASSARGRETQYF. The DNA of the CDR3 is TGTGCCAGCAGCGCCAGGGGAAGAGAGACCCAGTACTTC. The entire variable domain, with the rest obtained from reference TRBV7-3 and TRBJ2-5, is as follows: GAGVSQTPSNKVTEKGKYVELRCDPISGHTALYWYRQSLGQGPEFLIYFQGTGAADDSGLPNDRFFAVRPEGSVSTLKIQRTERGDSAVYLCASSARGRETQYFGPGTRLLVL.

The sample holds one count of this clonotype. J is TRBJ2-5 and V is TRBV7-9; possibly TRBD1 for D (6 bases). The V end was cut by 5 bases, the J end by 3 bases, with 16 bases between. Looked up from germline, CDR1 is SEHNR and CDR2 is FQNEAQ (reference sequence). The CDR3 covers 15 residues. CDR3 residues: CASSLTGTREETQYF. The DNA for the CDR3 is TGTGCCAGCAGCCTTACAGGGACGAGGGAAGAGACCCAGTACTTC.

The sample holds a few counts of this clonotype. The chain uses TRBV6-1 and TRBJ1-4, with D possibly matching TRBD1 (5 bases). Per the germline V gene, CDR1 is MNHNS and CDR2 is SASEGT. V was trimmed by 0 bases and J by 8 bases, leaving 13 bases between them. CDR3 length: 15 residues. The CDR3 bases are TGTGCCAGCAGTGAAGCGCCTGGGGACCGAGAAAAACTGTTTTTT. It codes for CASSEAPGDREKLFF.

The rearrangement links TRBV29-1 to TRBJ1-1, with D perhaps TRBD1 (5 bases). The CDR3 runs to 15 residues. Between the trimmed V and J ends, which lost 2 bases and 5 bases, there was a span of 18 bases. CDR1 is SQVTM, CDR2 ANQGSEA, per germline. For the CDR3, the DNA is TGCAGCGTTGAATATAGAATCGACAGACGAACTGAAGCTTTCTTT. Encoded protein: CSVEYRIDRRTEAFF. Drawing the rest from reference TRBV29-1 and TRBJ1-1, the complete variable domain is SAVISQKPSRDICQRGTSLTIQCQVDSQVTMMFWYRQQPGQSLTLIATANQGSEATYESGFVIDKFPISRPNLTFSTLTVSNMSPEDSSIYLCSVEYRIDRRTEAFFGQGTRLTVV.

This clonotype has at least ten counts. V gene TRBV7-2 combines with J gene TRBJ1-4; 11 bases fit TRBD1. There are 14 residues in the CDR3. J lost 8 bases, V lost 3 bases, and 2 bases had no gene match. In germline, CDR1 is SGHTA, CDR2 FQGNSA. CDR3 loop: CASSLGQGGEKLFF. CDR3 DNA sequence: TGTGCCAGCAGCTTGGGACAGGGGGGCGAAAAACTGTTTTTT.

CDR3: CASSSRDAGTQYF. The DNA of the CDR3 is TGTGCCAGCAGCTCCCGAGACGCAGGGACGCAGTATTTT. V and J are TRBV13 and TRBJ2-3, with D perhaps matching TRBD1 (5 bases). The CDR3 consists of 13 residues. V lost 4 bases and J 9 bases, leaving 14 bases between the germline ends. Germline-derived CDR1 and CDR2 are PRHDT and FYEKMQ (reference sequence).

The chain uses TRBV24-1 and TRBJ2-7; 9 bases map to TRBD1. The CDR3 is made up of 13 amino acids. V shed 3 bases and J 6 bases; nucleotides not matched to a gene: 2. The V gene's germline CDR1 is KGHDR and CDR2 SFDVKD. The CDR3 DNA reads TGTGCCACCAGTGATCCGACAGGGGGCGAGCAGTACTTC. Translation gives CATSDPTGGEQYF.

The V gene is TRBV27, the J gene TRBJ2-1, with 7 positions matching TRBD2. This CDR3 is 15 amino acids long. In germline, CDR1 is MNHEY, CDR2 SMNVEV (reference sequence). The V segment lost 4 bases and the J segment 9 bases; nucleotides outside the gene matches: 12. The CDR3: CASSYVGAGAGEQFF. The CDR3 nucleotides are TGTGCCAGCAGTTACGTCGGGGCGGGAGCGGGTGAGCAGTTCTTC.

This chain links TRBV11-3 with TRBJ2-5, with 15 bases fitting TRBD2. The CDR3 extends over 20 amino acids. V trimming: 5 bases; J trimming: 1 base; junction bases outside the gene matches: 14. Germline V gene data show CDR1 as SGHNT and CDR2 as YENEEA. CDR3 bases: TGTGCCAGCAGCCCCCTCGGGGGTGGACTAGCGGGGGGGCCCCAAGAGACCCAGTACTTC. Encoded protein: CASSPLGGGLAGGPQETQYF.